One and the same sample provided the 14 T cell receptor beta chains below, sequenced in a study of technical replicates of blood from a few donors. Libraries were prepared by immunoSEQ multiplex PCR; TCRdb keeps only in-frame clonotypes and omits some of them. The sample lists about 69,000 clones; 80% to 90% were seen once. The sequenced material came from PBMCs. These receptors all stem from a human donor in good health. Some clones in this sample may be carry-over from other donors' samples.

This clone was observed a single time. The chain has TRBV5-1 and TRBJ2-7; TRBD1 matches 10 bases. CDR3 length equals 16 residues. From germline, CDR1 is SGHRS and CDR2 YFSETQ. V lost 0 bases, J lost 4 bases, and 7 bases stayed unmatched. CDR3 coding DNA: TGCGCCAGCAGCTTGGGATCGACAGGGGGCGGGTACGAGCAGTACTTC. Amino acid sequence: CASSLGSTGGGYEQYF.

The chain has TRBV19 and TRBJ2-7, with 8 nucleotides matching TRBD2. Germline V gene lookup returns CDR1 LNHDA and CDR2 SQIVND (reference sequence). Trimming at V came to 10 bases and at J to 3 bases, leaving 14 bases not matched to a gene. The CDR3 is 15 amino acids. The CDR3 DNA sequence: TGTGCCAAACCCGGGGGTAGCGGGGTCCACTACGAGCAGTACTTC. The encoded protein is CAKPGGSGVHYEQYF.

This chain joins TRBV6-6 and TRBJ2-2; 11 bases fit TRBD2. Losses at the gene ends were 6 bases for V and 7 bases for J; bases not matched to a gene: 7. The CDR3 is 15 amino acids. Per the germline V gene, CDR1 is MNHNY and CDR2 is SVGAGI (reference sequence). CDR3 sequence reads: CASRPTSGKYGELFF. The DNA for the CDR3 is TGTGCCAGCAGGCCGACTAGCGGGAAATACGGGGAGCTGTTTTTT.

The J gene is TRBJ2-7, the V gene TRBV25-1; maybe TRBD1 (5 bases). CDR1 is MGHDK and CDR2 is SYGVNS in the germline V gene. The V end was cut by 8 bases, the J end by 2 bases, with 19 bases between. CDR3 length: 15 residues. CDR3 coding DNA: TGTGCCAGCGCCGCTCTAAGGGGCGCGACCTACGAGCAGTACTTC. It encodes CASAALRGATYEQYF.

CDR3 DNA: TGCGCCAGCAGCTTGGATCCGGGTTCTGAAGCTTTCTTT. It translates to CASSLDPGSEAFF. This chain joins TRBV5-1 and TRBJ1-1; the D is unclear. The CDR3 consists of 13 residues. Trimming removed 0 bases at V and 6 bases at J, with 9 bases between. CDR1 and CDR2 (germline): SGHRS, YFSETQ.

V is TRBV5-8 and J is TRBJ2-2; 7 nucleotides match TRBD1. With 5 bases clipped from V and 3 bases from J, the junction kept 4 bases outside the gene matches. Germline values: CDR1 SGHTS, CDR2 YDEGEE. This CDR3 has 14 residues. This chain's CDR3 is CASSPGQYTGELFF. CDR3 in DNA: TGTGCCAGCAGTCCGGGACAGTACACCGGGGAGCTGTTTTTT.

The V call is TRBV19, the J call TRBJ1-5; no definite D call. Germline V gene data show CDR1 as LNHDA and CDR2 as SQIVND (reference sequence). This CDR3 contains 15 residues. The germline V and J ends were trimmed by 1 base and 2 bases, with 9 bases remaining between them. In DNA form, the CDR3 reads TGTGCCAGTAGTATAGGTCGGGTTGGCAATCAGCCCCAGCATTTT. Its protein product is CASSIGRVGNQPQHF.

The chain has TRBV6-5 and TRBJ2-2; the D is unclear. The V gene lost 0 bases and the J gene lost 3 bases, with 5 bases spanning the gap. This CDR3 comprises 14 residues. Per the germline V gene, CDR1 is MNHEY and CDR2 is SVGAGI. The CDR3 nucleotides read TGTGCCAGCAGTTACTCGACATACACCGGGGAGCTGTTTTTT. Translating gives CASSYSTYTGELFF.

The gene calls are TRBV7-9 and TRBJ2-1; D perhaps matches TRBD2 (5 bases). From germline, CDR1 is SEHNR and CDR2 FQNEAQ (reference sequence). Between the trimmed V and J ends, which lost 3 bases and 7 bases, there was a span of 7 bases. This CDR3 contains 12 residues. The CDR3 region is CASSFGMNEQFF. DNA for the CDR3: TGTGCCAGCAGCTTCGGGATGAATGAGCAGTTCTTC.

This clone has just one count. This chain uses TRBV5-1 with TRBJ2-3, with 8 bases aligning to TRBD1. The CDR3 spans 15 residues. V shed 4 bases, J shed 4 bases, and the junction held 8 bases outside the gene matches. Germline V lookup: CDR1 SGHRS, CDR2 YFSETQ. CDR3 DNA sequence: TGCGCCAGCAGCGCCCAGACAGGGGAGGCAGATACGCAGTATTTT. The encoded protein is CASSAQTGEADTQYF. Variable domain in full (rest from reference TRBV5-1 and TRBJ2-3): KAGVTQTPRYLIKTRGQQVTLSCSPISGHRSVSWYQQTPGQGLQFLFEYFSETQRNKGNFPGRFSGRQFSNSRSEMNVSTLELGDSALYLCASSAQTGEADTQYFGPGTRLTVL.

The chain is built from TRBV12-5 and TRBJ1-3; TRBD1 might be the D (5 bases). The V and J ends lost 6 bases and 8 bases respectively, with 14 bases between them. Looked up from germline, CDR1 is LGHNT and CDR2 is FRNRAP. This CDR3 contains 13 residues. CDR3 loop: CASGAPGGDTIYF. CDR3 nucleotides: TGTGCTAGTGGGGCCCCGGGGGGAGACACCATATATTTT.

The chain combines TRBV6-6 with TRBJ2-2, with TRBD2 as a possible D gene (7 bases). Trimming took off 10 bases at V and 6 bases at J, with 18 bases between the two ends. There are 14 residues in the CDR3. Germline CDR1 reads MNHNY; CDR2 reads SVGAGI (reference sequence). DNA for the CDR3: TGTGCCACTTACAGGGATGGGGGGGCCGGGGAGCTGTTTTTT. It specifies CATYRDGGAGELFF.

The V call is TRBV5-6, the J call TRBJ1-3; D is uncertain. With 4 bases removed from V and 6 bases from J, the gap between germline ends came to 14 bases. Germline V gene sequence: CDR1 SGHDT, CDR2 YYEEEE. The CDR3 has 14 residues. CDR3 residues: CASSQMFVANTIYF. CDR3 coding DNA: TGTGCCAGCAGCCAAATGTTTGTAGCAAACACCATATATTTT.

The gene calls are TRBV7-2 and TRBJ1-6, with a tentative D call TRBD1 (6 bases). The ends were cut back, 5 bases at V and 7 bases at J, with 12 bases in the middle. Germline V lookup: CDR1 SGHTA, CDR2 FQGNSA. This CDR3 spans 14 amino acids. The CDR3 region has the DNA TGTGCCAGCAGCAAACAGGGAAAAAATTCACCCCTCCACTTT. It codes for CASSKQGKNSPLHF.